Following are 19 T cell receptor beta chains from one sample sequenced in a study of control samples from healthy donors and cancer patients. Assay: immunoSEQ multiplex PCR; the TCRdb copy retains only in-frame clones and omits some. This table has some 170,000 clones, around 94% appearing once. The sequencing input was PBMCs. These receptors were obtained from a man between 60 and 70 years old with colorectal cancer.

This sequence joins TRBV2 and TRBJ1-2, with no clear D. CDR3 size: 13 residues. V was clipped by 2 bases and J by 2 bases, with 6 bases between them. The germline V gene encodes CDR1 SNHLY and CDR2 FYNNEI. CDR3 region: CASSENRNYGYTF. Written as DNA, the CDR3 is TGTGCCAGCAGTGAAAACAGAAACTATGGCTACACCTTC.

This chain connects TRBV5-1 to TRBJ1-4; 7 bases are shared with TRBD1. This CDR3 is 18 amino acids long. Losses at the gene ends were 2 bases for V and 0 bases for J; bases not matched to a gene: 10. The germline CDR1 and CDR2 sequences are SGHRS and YFSETQ. The DNA for the CDR3 is TGCGCCAGCAGCTTTCAAGGGGGCGAGTTTGCAACTAATGAAAAACTGTTTTTT. Protein product: CASSFQGGEFATNEKLFF.

The CDR3 bases are TGTGCCAGCAGTTTGGTAGGGGGGGAAAAACTGTTTTTT. Residues: CASSLVGGEKLFF. The V and J genes are TRBV6-5 and TRBJ1-4, with D perhaps matching TRBD1 (6 bases). The germline CDR1 and CDR2 sequences are MNHEY and SVGAGI. V lost 4 bases, J lost 8 bases, and 11 bases lay in between. The CDR3 has 13 amino acids.

The chain carries TRBV19 and TRBJ2-1; TRBD2 agrees at 7 bases. With V trimmed by 3 bases and J by 0 bases, 11 bases remained unmatched. Germline CDR1 reads LNHDA; CDR2 reads SQIVND (reference sequence). There are 18 residues in the CDR3. Written as DNA, the CDR3 is TGTGCCAGTAGTATTTGGTCGGGTCCTAGCGGCTCCTACAATGAGCAGTTCTTC. It specifies CASSIWSGPSGSYNEQFF.

The count of this clone is one. This sequence joins TRBV7-8 and TRBJ2-3; D assignment may be TRBD1 or TRBD2 (7 bases each). V was trimmed by 4 bases and J by 3 bases, leaving 20 bases between them. This CDR3 contains 17 residues. The germline V gene has CDR1 SGHVS and CDR2 FQNEAQ. CDR3 nucleotide sequence: TGTGCCAGCAGCTACGAGCCGACAGGGAGGGGGACAGATACGCAGTATTTT. It specifies CASSYEPTGRGTDTQYF.

The CDR3 region is CASSELAGEAFF. CDR3 nucleotide sequence: TGTGCCAGCAGTGAACTGGCAGGTGAAGCTTTCTTT. The V and J genes are TRBV6-1 and TRBJ1-1; no firm D call. Per germline, CDR1 MNHNS and CDR2 SASEGT. The CDR3 totals 12 residues. Deletions cut 2 bases from V and 7 bases from J, with 8 bases between.

The chain employs TRBV15 and TRBJ1-2, with 8 bases matching TRBD1. CDR1 and CDR2 (germline): LNHNV, YYDKDF (reference sequence). V dropped 2 bases and J dropped 6; count of bases not matched to a gene: 5. This CDR3 contains 14 residues. CDR3 nucleotides: TGTGCCACCAGCAGATTCGACAGGGGCGATGGCTACACCTTC. This translates into CATSRFDRGDGYTF.

The chain combines TRBV6-1 with TRBJ2-4; no clear D. Germline CDR1 reads MNHNS; CDR2 reads SASEGT. The CDR3 extends over 18 amino acids. The V end lost 0 bases, the J end lost 3 bases, and 18 bases lay between the germline ends. Here the CDR3 DNA reads TGTGCCAGCAGTGAAGCGAGAGAAGCCGCCCTGGTCAAAAACATTCAGTACTTC. Translated, it gives CASSEAREAALVKNIQYF.

V is TRBV11-2 and J is TRBJ1-1, with D possibly matching TRBD1 (5 bases). Germline V CDR1 and CDR2: SGHAT, FQNNGV. V lost 5 bases and J lost 0, with 10 bases in between. This CDR3 comprises 14 residues. In DNA, the CDR3 is TGTGCCAGCAGCGCCGGACACCTGAACACTGAAGCTTTCTTT. Protein product: CASSAGHLNTEAFF.

V and J are TRBV18 and TRBJ2-5; D may correspond to TRBD1 or TRBD2 (5 bases each). CDR1 KGHSH and CDR2 LQKENI come from the germline V gene. V lost 1 base and J lost 5, with 23 bases in between. The CDR3 totals 18 residues. The DNA of the CDR3 is TGTGCCAGCTCACCACGGGGGACCCAGCCAGCCAACCCGGAGACCCAGTACTTC. Protein product: CASSPRGTQPANPETQYF.

V and J are TRBV11-3 and TRBJ2-3, with TRBD1 identical over 8 bases. The CDR3 loop spans 15 amino acids. Germline loops: CDR1 SGHNT, CDR2 YENEEA. Unmatched junction bases numbered 4, after V lost 4 bases and J lost 1 base. CDR3 sequence (DNA): TGTGCCAGCAGCTACGGACAGGGCGGCACAGATACGCAGTATTTT. It yields the protein CASSYGQGGTDTQYF.

J is TRBJ1-1 and V is TRBV6-5; D gene ambiguous. The CDR3 length is 15 residues. Looked up from germline, CDR1 is MNHEY and CDR2 is SVGAGI. Trimming removed 10 bases from V and 0 bases from J, with 18 bases in between. CDR3 in DNA: TGTGCCACTTCCAGGACCGTCAACGTGAACACTGAAGCTTTCTTT. It encodes CATSRTVNVNTEAFF.

V is TRBV10-2 and J is TRBJ2-3; 8 nucleotides line up with TRBD2. CDR3 length: 16 residues. V gave up 4 bases and J gave up 3 bases; unmatched junction bases: 9. Germline loops: CDR1 WSHSY, CDR2 SAAADI. DNA for the CDR3: TGCGCCAGCAGTGGAGCAGCGGGGGTCGGAACAGATACGCAGTATTTT. Translated, it gives CASSGAAGVGTDTQYF.

This chain joins TRBV7-2 and TRBJ2-7; TRBD1 matches 10 bases. CDR3 length: 16 amino acids. V was clipped by 4 bases and J by 2 bases; unmatched bases: 8. In germline, CDR1 is SGHTA, CDR2 FQGNSA. The CDR3 DNA sequence: TGTGCCAGCAGCTCCGACAGGGGGCCGGTAGCCTACGAGCAGTACTTC. It translates to CASSSDRGPVAYEQYF.

This rearrangement joins TRBV29-1 to TRBJ2-5; 7 nucleotides align to TRBD1. Germline-derived CDR1 and CDR2 are SQVTM and ANQGSEA. The CDR3 sequence is 12 residues long. The V segment lost 6 bases and the J segment 5 bases; nucleotides outside the gene matches: 6. DNA of the CDR3: TGCAGCGTGATACAGGGGTGGGAGACCCAGTACTTC. This codes for CSVIQGWETQYF.

V is TRBV28 and J is TRBJ2-7, with 10 positions matching TRBD1. CDR1 and CDR2 (germline): MDHEN, SYDVKM. Germline trimming cut 6 bases from V and 6 bases from J; bases unmatched to any gene: 11. The CDR3 loop spans 15 amino acids. The CDR3 DNA reads as TGTGCCAGCAGATCTCCGGGACAGGGGCTTGGCGAGCAGTACTTC. Its protein product is CASRSPGQGLGEQYF.

This sequence joins TRBV6-1 and TRBJ2-4; D unclear. Per germline, CDR1 MNHNS and CDR2 SASEGT. V lost 3 bases and J lost 0, with 9 bases in between. This CDR3 region has 15 residues. The CDR3: CASSERPSAKNIQYF. CDR3 nucleotides: TGTGCCAGCAGTGAGAGGCCCTCAGCCAAAAACATTCAGTACTTC.

As regards this clone: At one end the junction does not follow the germline gene, possibly because of a read error. This chain uses TRBV9 with TRBJ2-5; no firm D call. CDR1 is SGDLS, CDR2 YYNGEE, per germline. The CDR3 spans 13 residues. The CDR3 bases are TGTGCCAGCAGCGTCAGAGCTCAAGGGACCCAGTACTTC. Translation gives CASSVRAQGTQYF.

This clone has a single count. This sequence joins TRBV19 and TRBJ2-7; 7 bases map to TRBD1. V trimming: 1 base; J trimming: 6 bases; junction bases outside the gene matches: 9. Per the germline V gene, CDR1 is LNHDA and CDR2 is SQIVND (reference sequence). This CDR3 is built from 15 residues. The CDR3 nucleotides are TGTGCCAGTAGTATAGGCGGTGCAGGGGGATCCGAGCAGTACTTC. Translating gives CASSIGGAGGSEQYF.